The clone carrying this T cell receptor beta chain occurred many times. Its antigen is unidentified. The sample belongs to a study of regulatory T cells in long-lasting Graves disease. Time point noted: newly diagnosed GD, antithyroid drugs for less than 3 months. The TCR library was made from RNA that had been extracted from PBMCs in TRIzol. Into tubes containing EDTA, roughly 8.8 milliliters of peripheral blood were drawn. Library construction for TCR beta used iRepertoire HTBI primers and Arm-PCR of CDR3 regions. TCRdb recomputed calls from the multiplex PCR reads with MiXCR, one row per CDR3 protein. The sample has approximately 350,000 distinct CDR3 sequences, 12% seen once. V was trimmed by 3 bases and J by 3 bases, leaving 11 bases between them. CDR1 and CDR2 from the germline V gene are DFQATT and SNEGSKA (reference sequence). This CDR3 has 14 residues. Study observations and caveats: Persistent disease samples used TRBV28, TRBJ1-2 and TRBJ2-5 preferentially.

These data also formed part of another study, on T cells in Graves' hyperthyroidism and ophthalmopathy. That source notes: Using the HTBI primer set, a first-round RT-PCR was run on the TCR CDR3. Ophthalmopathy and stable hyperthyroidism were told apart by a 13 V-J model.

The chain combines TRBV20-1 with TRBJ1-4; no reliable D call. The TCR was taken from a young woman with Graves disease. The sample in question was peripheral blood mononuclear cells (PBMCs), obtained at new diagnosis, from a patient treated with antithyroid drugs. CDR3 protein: CSASTALANEKLFF. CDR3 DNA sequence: TGCAGTGCTAGCACAGCGCTCGCTAATGAAAAACTGTTTTTT.